This T cell receptor beta chain comes out of a study of OX40 agonist ivuxolimab in advanced cancers. Study background: Ivuxolimab, an agonist antibody against OX40 (CD134), was given to patients. Partial responses, seen in three patients, involved one hepatocellular carcinoma and two cutaneous melanomas. Findings and caveats of the study: Undetermined was the antigen specificity of the expanded peripheral T cells. At 0.1 to 3.0 mg/kg and by week 6, clonal expansion occurred in CD4+ and CD8+ blood T cells.

Using immunoSEQ multiplex PCR, the repertoire was profiled, and TCRdb retains in-frame clones only, with some absent. The table records over 50,000 clones, around 83% of them present only once. On this clone: Its cognate antigen is unknown.

Germline V gives CDR1 LNHDA, CDR2 SQIVND (reference sequence). The CDR3 spans 12 residues. Trimming took off 5 bases at V and 12 bases at J, with 16 bases between the two ends. Material: CD4+ or CD8+ T cells sorted from blood, obtained in a trial of the OX40 agonist ivuxolimab. The chain is built from TRBV19 and TRBJ1-1, with D maybe TRBD1 (5 bases). This clonotype originated in an adult with an advanced solid tumor such as melanoma, head and neck, liver or kidney cancer. This chain's CDR3 is CASSPQGRVTFF. CDR3 sequence (DNA): TGTGCCAGTAGTCCTCAGGGAAGGGTAACTTTCTTT.